The 28 T cell receptor beta chains listed next were all sequenced from one sample in a study of blood T cell repertoires in COVID-19. The data were produced by immunoSEQ multiplex PCR, yet TCRdb's version contains in-frame clones alone and is incomplete. The sample holds tens of thousands of clones, 75% to 85% seen once. Sequencing was performed on peripheral blood. The receptors originated from a man aged 55-75 years with COVID-19, enrolled during active disease.

The chain is built from TRBV7-3 and TRBJ1-1; D possibly corresponds to TRBD1 (5 bases). Trimming removed 4 bases from V and 2 bases from J, with 11 bases in between. Per germline, CDR1 SGHTA and CDR2 FQGTGA. The CDR3 spans 14 residues. CDR3 residues: CASSSQGGNTEAFF. The CDR3 bases are TGTGCCAGCAGCTCTCAGGGAGGTAACACTGAAGCTTTCTTT.

CDR3 in DNA: TGTGCCAGCAGCCCGAGCGCGACGAGCACAGATACGCAGTATTTT. This encodes CASSPSATSTDTQYF. This rearrangement joins TRBV9 to TRBJ2-3; D is unresolved. This CDR3 contains 15 residues. V was shortened by 4 bases and J by 0 bases, with 12 bases between the two germline ends. The germline V gene encodes CDR1 SGDLS and CDR2 YYNGEE.

The V and J genes are TRBV19 and TRBJ2-1, with a possible D match to TRBD2 (5 bases). Between the trimmed V and J ends, which lost 0 bases and 0 bases, there was a span of 15 bases. Germline CDR1 is LNHDA and CDR2 is SQIVND (reference sequence). The CDR3 runs to 18 residues. The CDR3 is CASSIEALGVSSYNEQFF. The CDR3 DNA follows: TGTGCCAGTAGTATAGAGGCGCTCGGGGTTAGCTCCTACAATGAGCAGTTCTTC.

This rearrangement joins TRBV3-1 (or the pseudogene TRBV3-2) to TRBJ2-3; the D is unclear. V gave up 2 bases and J gave up 6 bases, with 6 bases separating them. The length of the CDR3 is 12 residues. CDR1 LGHDT and CDR2 YNNKEL come from the germline V gene (reference sequence). The CDR3 is CASSQSPDTQYF. DNA of the CDR3: TGTGCCAGCAGCCAATCCCCGGATACGCAGTATTTT.

Only a few counts were recorded for this clone. The rearrangement uses TRBV6-2 or TRBV6-3 and TRBJ2-7; tentatively, D is TRBD1 (5 bases). Trimming removed 2 bases at V and 4 bases at J, with 6 bases between. Germline V lookup: CDR1 MNHEY, CDR2 SVGEGT. There are 12 residues in the CDR3. CDR3 in DNA: TGTGCCAGCAGTTACCACAGGTACGAGCAGTACTTC. It yields the protein CASSYHRYEQYF.

The rearrangement uses TRBV6-5 and TRBJ2-2; tentative D call: TRBD1 (5 bases). The V and J ends lost 4 bases and 7 bases respectively, with 10 bases between them. The length of the CDR3 is 13 residues. Germline CDR1 and CDR2: MNHEY and SVGAGI. The CDR3 region has the DNA TGTGCCAGCAGTTTCGACAGAATCGGGGAGCTGTTTTTT. The encoded protein is CASSFDRIGELFF.

The chain combines TRBV10-3 with TRBJ1-1; TRBD1 is a possible D gene (5 bases). The germline V gene encodes CDR1 ENHRY and CDR2 SYGVKD. Deletions cut 4 bases from V and 11 bases from J, with 11 bases between. This CDR3 spans 11 amino acids. CDR3 loop: CAISGGRQAFF. The CDR3 bases are TGTGCCATCAGTGGAGGCCGACAGGCTTTCTTT.

This clone was counted many times. This chain uses TRBV7-9 with TRBJ1-3, with D unresolved. This CDR3 comprises 13 residues. CDR1 is SEHNR and CDR2 is FQNEAQ in the germline V gene (reference sequence). V was trimmed by 6 bases and J by 0 bases, leaving 6 bases between them. DNA of the CDR3: TGTGCCAGCAGACAAAGCTCTGGAAACACCATATATTTT. It translates to CASRQSSGNTIYF. The full variable domain, rest sourced from reference TRBV7-9 and TRBJ1-3, is DTGVSQNPRHKITKRGQNVTFRCDPISEHNRLYWYRQTLGQGPEFLTYFQNEAQLEKSRLLSDRFSAERPKGSFSTLEIQRTEQGDSAMYLCASRQSSGNTIYFGEGSWLTVV.

The sample holds one count of this clone. V and J are TRBV5-1 and TRBJ2-7; 13 nucleotides align to TRBD2. The V and J ends lost 4 bases and 4 bases, in that order; junction bases with no gene match: 5. Per the germline V gene, CDR1 is SGHRS and CDR2 is YFSETQ. CDR3 length: 15 residues. CDR3: CASSPRTSGGYEQYF. CDR3 nucleotide sequence: TGCGCCAGCAGCCCCCGGACTAGCGGGGGTTACGAGCAGTACTTC.

The rearrangement joins TRBV5-5 to TRBJ2-2; 7 bases match TRBD1. Trimming removed 3 bases from V and 7 bases from J; junction bases left unmatched: 9. Germline-derived CDR1 and CDR2 are SGHKS and YYEKEE (reference sequence). This CDR3 has 15 residues. CDR3 sequence: CASSSRQGRSGELFF. The CDR3 bases are TGTGCCAGCAGCTCCCGACAGGGCAGGAGCGGGGAGCTGTTTTTT.

The CDR3 nucleotides read TGTGCCAGCAGCGTAGGTCAGGGGGCCTACGAGCAGTACTTC. Its translation: CASSVGQGAYEQYF. This chain joins TRBV9 and TRBJ2-7, with 7 bases matching TRBD1. This CDR3 is 14 amino acids long. The germline V gene has CDR1 SGDLS and CDR2 YYNGEE. With 0 bases clipped from V and 2 bases from J, the junction kept 2 bases outside the gene matches.

The rearrangement links TRBV11-2 to TRBJ2-5; no clear D gene. V shed 7 bases and J shed 5 bases, with 14 bases lying between them. Germline-derived CDR1 and CDR2 are SGHAT and FQNNGV. CDR3 length equals 13 residues. For the CDR3, the DNA is TGTGCCAGCACCCCGCCGGCGGTGGAGACCCAGTACTTC. As protein: CASTPPAVETQYF.

The rearrangement uses TRBV7-9 and TRBJ2-7; 13 bases agree with TRBD2. Trimming took 5 bases from V and 6 from J; bases not matched to a gene: 7. CDR3 length: 15 residues. Germline V gives CDR1 SEHNR, CDR2 FQNEAQ (reference sequence). This chain's CDR3 is CASSHGGTSGIEQYF. The CDR3 region has the DNA TGTGCCAGCAGCCATGGTGGGACTAGCGGGATCGAGCAGTACTTC.

V usage is TRBV9 and J usage is TRBJ2-3, with 10 bases lining up with TRBD2. The CDR3 is 17 residues long. J lost 2 bases, V lost 3 bases, and 9 bases had no gene match. Germline loops: CDR1 SGDLS, CDR2 YYNGEE. As DNA, the CDR3 is TGTGCCAGCAGCGCCTTGGGGGGACTAGCGTCCACAGATACGCAGTATTTT. It translates to CASSALGGLASTDTQYF.

J is TRBJ2-4 and V is TRBV14; 7 bases are a match to TRBD1. The CDR3 consists of 21 residues. Unmatched junction bases numbered 17, after V lost 0 bases and J lost 0 bases. The germline gives CDR1 SGHDN, CDR2 FVKESK. For the CDR3, the DNA is TGTGCCAGCAGCCAAGATAGATGGCGGAACAGGGGCAGTCCAGCCAAAAACATTCAGTACTTC. Its translation is CASSQDRWRNRGSPAKNIQYF.

The rearrangement links TRBV19 to TRBJ2-1, with D maybe TRBD1 (6 bases). The CDR3 extends over 15 amino acids. V dropped 6 bases and J dropped 7 bases, with 19 bases sitting between them. Germline V lookup: CDR1 LNHDA, CDR2 SQIVND (reference sequence). CDR3 DNA: TGTGCCAGTAGAGCTTGGGGGACACAACATAATGAGCAGTTCTTC. Translation gives CASRAWGTQHNEQFF.

The J gene is TRBJ2-3, the V gene TRBV4-3; the D gene is possibly TRBD1 (5 bases). The CDR3 runs to 16 residues. The germline V and J ends were trimmed by 0 bases and 0 bases, with 10 bases remaining between them. Germline-derived CDR1 and CDR2 are LGHNA and YSLEER. The CDR3 is CASSQEGPASTDTQYF. The CDR3 DNA sequence: TGCGCCAGCAGCCAAGAGGGGCCCGCTAGCACAGATACGCAGTATTTT.

The rearrangement links TRBV5-6 to TRBJ2-1, with 11 bases that match TRBD2. Germline lookup yields CDR1 SGHDT and CDR2 YYEEEE. V was pared by 1 base and J by 13 bases, with 10 bases of the junction left unmatched. This CDR3 is built from 15 residues. As DNA, the CDR3 is TGTGCCAGCAGCTTGTTGCTAGCGGGAGGCGTACACCAGTTCTTC. Its protein product is CASSLLLAGGVHQFF.

This chain connects TRBV11-3 to TRBJ2-1; possible D gene TRBD1, 6 bases. The germline gives CDR1 SGHNT, CDR2 YENEEA. Trimming removed 5 bases at V and 5 bases at J, with 13 bases between. The CDR3 has 14 amino acids. The CDR3 nucleotides are TGTGCCAGCAGCGGGGGCGGAGGAGACAATGAGCAGTTCTTC. Protein: CASSGGGGDNEQFF.

The gene calls are TRBV5-4 and TRBJ1-1; TRBD1 matches 9 bases. Germline-derived CDR1 and CDR2 are SGHNT and YYREEE (reference sequence). The CDR3 is 13 amino acids. Losses at the gene ends were 2 bases for V and 6 bases for J; bases not matched to a gene: 2. CDR3 region: CASSFRDRAEAFF. CDR3 sequence (DNA): TGTGCCAGCAGCTTTAGGGACAGGGCTGAAGCTTTCTTT.

The genes are TRBV7-3 and TRBJ1-2; no clear D. V was pared by 2 bases and J by 5 bases, with 9 bases between. This CDR3 contains 13 residues. The germline gives CDR1 SGHTA, CDR2 FQGTGA. CDR3 bases: TGTGCCAGCAGCTTAGAAGGGAGATATGGCTACACCTTC. It specifies CASSLEGRYGYTF.

In its sample, this clone was seen once. The J gene is TRBJ2-1, the V gene TRBV19; D may be TRBD2 (6 bases). Germline-derived CDR1 and CDR2 are LNHDA and SQIVND (reference sequence). This CDR3 contains 14 residues. Trimming cost V 5 bases and J 6 bases, with 14 bases left between them. CDR3 region: CASSDPGLLNEQFF. Written as DNA, the CDR3 is TGTGCCAGTAGTGATCCGGGACTCCTCAATGAGCAGTTCTTC.

This clone was seen a few times. The junction shows a germline mismatch at one end, possibly a read error. The gene calls are TRBV4-2 and TRBJ2-7; 10 nucleotides line up with TRBD1. This CDR3 has 14 amino acids. The germline CDR1 and CDR2 sequences are LGHNA and YNFKEQ. CDR3 in amino acids: CASRRTGGSSEQYF. The CDR3 DNA reads as TGTGCCAGCAGGCGGACAGGGGGGTCCTCCGAGCAGTACTTC.

In its sample, this clone was seen once. This chain links TRBV3-1 (or the pseudogene TRBV3-2) with TRBJ2-7; 9 bases agree with TRBD2. Per germline, CDR1 LGHDT and CDR2 YNNKEL (reference sequence). CDR3 size: 16 residues. J lost 6 bases, V lost 1 base, and 10 bases had no gene match. In DNA, the CDR3 is TGTGCCAGCAGCCAAGTAGCAGCGGGAGGCCCGGGCGAGCAGTACTTC. This gives the protein CASSQVAAGGPGEQYF.

The CDR3 DNA reads TGCAGCGTCTCGGAGTCCTATGGCTACACCTTC. Amino acid sequence: CSVSESYGYTF. The chain is built from TRBV29-1 and TRBJ1-2; D gene uncertain. The V end was cut by 6 bases, the J end by 4 bases, with 9 bases between. Looked up from germline, CDR1 is SQVTM and CDR2 is ANQGSEA. The CDR3 loop spans 11 amino acids.

This chain links TRBV29-1 with TRBJ1-1, with D hard to call. Germline CDR1 reads SQVTM; CDR2 reads ANQGSEA. The V end was cut by 4 bases, the J end by 1 base, with 10 bases between. There are 13 residues in the CDR3. DNA of the CDR3: TGCAGCGTTGGCCACGGCGGGAACACTGAAGCTTTCTTT. Amino acid sequence: CSVGHGGNTEAFF.

This chain joins TRBV6-2 or TRBV6-3 and TRBJ1-1; D gene ambiguous. Germline V gene sequence: CDR1 MNHEY, CDR2 SVGEGT. V was cut by 2 bases and J by 5 bases, with 9 bases left in between. This CDR3 contains 13 residues. This CDR3 is CASSYEGGTEAFF. CDR3 DNA: TGTGCCAGCAGTTACGAGGGAGGGACTGAAGCTTTCTTT.

The V call is TRBV7-9, the J call TRBJ2-3; the match to TRBD2 covers 15 bases. Unmatched junction bases numbered 5, after V lost 5 bases and J lost 5 bases. CDR3 length: 16 residues. Germline CDR1 reads SEHNR; CDR2 reads FQNEAQ (reference sequence). CDR3 region: CASSRTSGRAGDTQYF. The DNA for the CDR3 is TGTGCCAGCAGCCGGACTAGCGGGAGGGCCGGAGATACGCAGTATTTT.